This TCR beta chain emerged from a study of blood T cell repertoires in COVID-19. Overall study: Samples representing acute and convalescent COVID-19 were sourced from the United States, Italy and Spain. From T cells, B-cell-depleted T cells, or PBMCs came the material, which was cDNA or gDNA.

Patients from Seattle were sampled longitudinally, starting during active infection. Unmatched junction bases numbered 7, after V lost 3 bases and J lost 0 bases. The CDR3 covers 16 residues. CDR1 and CDR2 (germline): KGHSH, LQKENI. In the authors' methods: Cell counts per sample came from amplifying reference gene primers. Sequenced by immunoSEQ multiplex PCR; TCRdb stores in-frame clones only, minus some. V, J and clone size are taken as reported in that table, and D and trimming were inferred from the DNA itself. The data contain around 280,000 clones, roughly 90% of them singletons. Specimen: peripheral blood. The clonotype originates from a woman aged 25-40 years with COVID-19, enrolled during active disease. This chain uses TRBV18 with TRBJ1-1; 7 bases line up with TRBD1. The CDR3 DNA sequence: TGTGCCAGCTCACCTCGGCAGGGGGGCCTGAACACTGAAGCTTTCTTT. Translated: CASSPRQGGLNTEAFF.